Below are 28 T cell receptor beta chains sequenced from a single sample in a study of blood T cells in healthy people across ages (dated by TCRdb to 2014 to 2015). The receptor library was made with 5' RACE. Instrument on record: Illumina HiSeq 2500. A second roughly 6 to 11 cycle PCR used a sample-barcoded 5' primer and a J-beta primer mix. TCRdb ran its own pipeline on the public reads, namely fastp trimming at Q25 and MiXCR clone calling, and kept in-frame beta chains. Identical CDR3 proteins give one entry, which carries the most common genes and DNA. This sample holds 1.2 million to 1.5 million distinct CDR3 sequences; around 55% were observed only once. The leading ten clones occupy 5% to 7% of the sample. The sample was blood. The receptor set was obtained from a man between 18 and 29 years old in good health.

This chain joins TRBV15 and TRBJ1-6; D perhaps matches TRBD1 (6 bases). Germline V lookup: CDR1 LNHNV, CDR2 YYDKDF (reference sequence). CDR3 length: 16 amino acids. V lost 0 bases to trimming and J lost 7 bases, with 13 bases between them. The CDR3 nucleotides are TGTGCCACCAGCAGAGAAGGGTGGCAGGGGAATTCACCCCTCCACTTT. Amino acid sequence: CATSREGWQGNSPLHF.

Comment on this clonotype: With a much larger clone just one base away, this may be a read error. The chain uses TRBV10-2 and TRBJ1-1; D unresolved. The V gene's germline CDR1 is WSHSY and CDR2 SAAADI. The CDR3 is 13 amino acids. The CDR3 nucleotides are TGCGCCAGCAGTGTAGGTTTGAACGCTGAAGCTTTCTTT. Its translation is CASSVGLNAEAFF.

The chain recombines TRBV12-3 or TRBV12-4 with TRBJ2-2; D is unresolved. The ends were cut back, 1 base at V and 3 bases at J, with 6 bases in the middle. The CDR3 is 14 residues long. CDR3 sequence: CASSLEGYTGELFF. The CDR3, as DNA: TGTGCCAGCAGTTTAGAGGGATACACCGGGGAGCTGTTTTTT.

This chain joins TRBV5-1 and TRBJ2-1; tentatively, D is TRBD2 (6 bases). Germline V lookup: CDR1 SGHRS, CDR2 YFSETQ. The CDR3 spans 14 residues. Trimming pared 1 base from V and 8 bases from J, leaving 13 bases between. In DNA, the CDR3 is TGCGCCAGCAGCTTGCGGACGGGACTTGATGAGCAGTTCTTC. Its translation: CASSLRTGLDEQFF.

V is TRBV4-1 and J is TRBJ2-5; a weak D match, TRBD1 (6 bases). The assigned J gene may be wrong: the sequence end matches TRBJ2-7 better. The CDR3 extends over 14 amino acids. Germline assignment: CDR1 MGHRA and CDR2 YSYEKL. The CDR3 sequence: CASSQEWDTHEQYF. CDR3 DNA sequence: TGCGCCAGCAGCCAAGAATGGGACACCCACGAGCAGTACTTC.

The V and J genes are TRBV11-2 and TRBJ2-7, with 7 bases fitting TRBD1. Germline trimming cut 5 bases from V and 5 bases from J; bases unmatched to any gene: 9. Germline values: CDR1 SGHAT, CDR2 FQNNGV. CDR3 length equals 14 residues. The CDR3 protein is CASSLSNRGDEQYF. The CDR3 DNA is TGTGCCAGCAGCCTTTCAAACAGGGGAGACGAGCAGTACTTC.

This chain links TRBV27 with TRBJ2-6; D not certain. The CDR3 loop spans 17 amino acids. Germline CDR1 is MNHEY and CDR2 is SMNVEV (reference sequence). Trimming stripped 2 bases from V and 1 base from J, with 12 bases between. The CDR3 protein is CASSLQPVVSGANVLTF. In DNA, the CDR3 is TGTGCCAGCAGTTTACAACCCGTGGTATCTGGGGCCAACGTCCTGACTTTC.

The chain couples TRBV7-6 to TRBJ2-7; TRBD2 matches 10 bases. Germline CDR1 SGHVS, CDR2 FNYEAQ. The CDR3 sequence is 15 residues long. Trimming cost V 3 bases and J 0 bases; bases outside gene matches: 2. DNA of the CDR3: TGTGCCAGCAGCTTCAGCGGGGGGGACTCCTACGAGCAGTACTTC. As protein: CASSFSGGDSYEQYF.

V and J are TRBV29-1 and TRBJ1-2; D gene ambiguous. Trimming took 3 bases from V and 6 from J, leaving 11 bases between them. From germline, CDR1 is SQVTM and CDR2 ANQGSEA. The CDR3 spans 12 residues. The CDR3: CSVDGWLDGYTF. In DNA form, the CDR3 reads TGCAGCGTTGATGGCTGGCTGGATGGCTACACCTTC.

The genes are TRBV6-6 and TRBJ2-1, with 7 nucleotides matching TRBD2. The tail of the sequence fits TRBJ2-7 better, so the J call may be wrong. The CDR3 contains 14 residues. CDR1 MNHNY and CDR2 SVGAGI come from the germline V gene (reference sequence). CDR3 bases: TGTGCCAGCAGTTTCCTGGAAGCGGGGAGCGAGCAGTACTTC. Amino acids: CASSFLEAGSEQYF.

The chain links TRBV6-2 or TRBV6-3 to TRBJ2-3; a possible D gene is TRBD1 (6 bases). Germline V gene lookup returns CDR1 MNHEY and CDR2 SVGEGT. Trimming pared 0 bases from V and 2 bases from J, leaving 15 bases between. The CDR3 has 17 amino acids. The CDR3, as DNA: TGTGCCAGCAGTTACTCGAGTACAGGGCATAACACAGATACGCAGTATTTT. Encoded protein: CASSYSSTGHNTDTQYF.

V and J are TRBV6-6 and TRBJ1-5, with D maybe TRBD1 (6 bases). This CDR3 comprises 13 residues. Between the trimmed V and J ends, which lost 8 bases and 5 bases, there was a span of 13 bases. CDR1 is MNHNY, CDR2 SVGAGI, per germline (reference sequence). This CDR3 is CASDGGGDQPQHF. The CDR3 DNA reads as TGTGCCAGCGATGGGGGGGGCGATCAGCCCCAGCATTTT.

The gene calls are TRBV20-1 and TRBJ2-7; 11 bases match TRBD2. V was pared by 5 bases and J by 2 bases, with 5 bases of the junction left unmatched. This CDR3 contains 14 residues. Germline CDR1 DFQATT, CDR2 SNEGSKA (reference sequence). DNA of the CDR3: TGCAGTGCTGATAGCGGGAGGGGGACCTACGAGCAGTACTTC. It encodes CSADSGRGTYEQYF.

Only one count was recorded for this clonotype. The chain couples TRBV29-1 to TRBJ2-7; 9 nucleotides match TRBD1. The J call is in doubt because the DNA end fits TRBJ2-5 better. There are 14 residues in the CDR3. Germline V gene data show CDR1 as SQVTM and CDR2 as ANQGSEA. The CDR3, as DNA: TGCAGCACCCAACAGGGGGCGGCGGGAGAGACCCAGTACTTC. Protein: CSTQQGAAGETQYF.

There are a few counts of this clonotype. This chain links TRBV6-5 with TRBJ2-1, with D tentatively TRBD1 (6 bases). CDR3 size: 12 residues. Germline CDR1 is MNHEY and CDR2 is SVGAGI. The ends were cut back, 4 bases at V and 9 bases at J, with 10 bases in the middle. CDR3 residues: CASSSTGSEQFF. The CDR3, as DNA: TGTGCCAGCAGTTCTACAGGGAGTGAGCAGTTCTTC.

The chain links TRBV6-2 or TRBV6-3 to TRBJ2-4; D is unclear. This CDR3 comprises 12 residues. Germline loops: CDR1 MNHEY, CDR2 SVGEGT. V was cut by 2 bases and J by 13 bases, with 12 bases left in between. The CDR3 DNA reads TGTGCCAGCAGTTACCCCAACGGAGAGCAGTACTTC. Translated, it gives CASSYPNGEQYF.

This clonotype was seen more than once but under ten times. The chain links TRBV7-9 to TRBJ1-2; no firm D call. V was clipped by 3 bases and J by 4 bases, with 24 bases between them. The CDR3 totals 18 residues. Germline CDR1 and CDR2: SEHNR and FQNEAQ (reference sequence). CDR3 in DNA: TGTGCCAGCAGCTTCTCTAGTCCCGCGGGAGCCTCGCCCTATGGCTACACCTTC. Amino acids: CASSFSSPAGASPYGYTF. Full variable domain (remainder filled in from reference TRBV7-9 and TRBJ1-2): DTGVSQNPRHKITKRGQNVTFRCDPISEHNRLYWYRQTLGQGPEFLTYFQNEAQLEKSRLLSDRFSAERPKGSFSTLEIQRTEQGDSAMYLCASSFSSPAGASPYGYTFGSGTRLTVV.

This chain joins TRBV10-2 and TRBJ2-5, with D possibly matching TRBD2 (6 bases). The CDR3 consists of 14 residues. Deletions cut 6 bases from V and 2 bases from J, with 13 bases between. In germline, CDR1 is WSHSY, CDR2 SAAADI. This CDR3 reads CASRNTGLQETQYF. In nucleotides, the CDR3 is TGCGCCAGCAGAAATACGGGACTTCAAGAGACCCAGTACTTC.

In this sample, this clonotype turned up once. The gene calls are TRBV20-1 and TRBJ2-5; perhaps TRBD2 as D (6 bases). The CDR3 covers 13 residues. The V end was cut by 2 bases, the J end by 2 bases, with 9 bases between. Germline lookup yields CDR1 DFQATT and CDR2 SNEGSKA (reference sequence). The CDR3 loop reads CSARIRGQETQYF. The CDR3 DNA reads TGCAGTGCTAGAATCCGGGGGCAAGAGACCCAGTACTTC.

The rearrangement uses TRBV20-1 and TRBJ2-3; 7 bases agree with TRBD2. Germline V CDR1 and CDR2: DFQATT, SNEGSKA (reference sequence). V was pared by 1 base and J by 6 bases, with 13 bases of the junction left unmatched. The CDR3 is 16 residues long. CDR3 bases: TGCAGTGCTAGAGTTTCGCGGGAGCGGAGGACTGATACGCAGTATTTT. Translated, it gives CSARVSRERRTDTQYF.

The J gene is TRBJ1-4, the V gene TRBV7-9; unclear D gene. The ends were cut back, 1 base at V and 5 bases at J, with 11 bases in the middle. The CDR3 sequence is 15 residues long. Germline values: CDR1 SEHNR, CDR2 FQNEAQ (reference sequence). CDR3 sequence: CASSLEGSENEKLFF. Written as DNA, the CDR3 is TGTGCCAGCAGCTTAGAAGGGTCGGAAAATGAAAAACTGTTTTTT.

The genes are TRBV25-1 and TRBJ2-3, with 9 bases lining up with TRBD2. The CDR3 loop spans 15 amino acids. The junction had 8 bases not matched to a gene; V was cut back by 6 bases and J by 4 bases. Germline CDR1 and CDR2: MGHDK and SYGVNS. In DNA, the CDR3 is TGTGCCAGCAGCCGGACTAGCGAGTCCTCAGATACGCAGTATTTT. It is translated as CASSRTSESSDTQYF.

This CDR3 is CASSLAPNNEQYF. CDR3 in DNA: TGCGCCAGCAGCTTGGCACCTAACAACGAGCAGTACTTC. The V call is TRBV5-1, the J call TRBJ2-5, with no clear D. The J call may be mistaken, given a closer DNA end match to TRBJ2-7. Germline V lookup: CDR1 SGHRS, CDR2 YFSETQ. CDR3 size: 13 residues.

This clonotype was observed a few times. This sequence joins TRBV12-3 or TRBV12-4 and TRBJ2-1; TRBD1 aligns across 7 bases. Losses at the gene ends were 3 bases for V and 7 bases for J; bases not matched to a gene: 6. The CDR3 is 14 amino acids. The CDR3 DNA reads as TGTGCCAGCAGTTTCTCGAGGGGGCGGAATGAGCAGTTCTTC. It codes for CASSFSRGRNEQFF.

The chain links TRBV29-1 to TRBJ2-3; D unresolved. V was clipped by 7 bases and J by 2 bases, with 13 bases between them. CDR1 SQVTM and CDR2 ANQGSEA come from the germline V gene. The CDR3 has 13 amino acids. CDR3 loop: CSATGSLTDTQYF. The CDR3 nucleotides are TGCAGCGCCACTGGAAGCCTCACAGATACGCAGTATTTT.

This clonotype was seen a few times. The chain couples TRBV12-3 or TRBV12-4 to TRBJ2-3, with D uncertain. Trimming left V 6 bases short and J 6 bases short, with 16 bases between. The CDR3 contains 14 residues. The CDR3 nucleotides are TGTGCCAGCAGCCTTGGACGTCTGGCGGATACGCAGTATTTT. This codes for CASSLGRLADTQYF.

V usage is TRBV27 and J usage is TRBJ2-2; 7 bases are a match to TRBD1. This CDR3 is built from 14 residues. Germline V gives CDR1 MNHEY, CDR2 SMNVEV (reference sequence). V trimming: 5 bases; J trimming: 8 bases; junction bases outside the gene matches: 8. Written as DNA, the CDR3 is TGTGCCAGCAGTCTAGACAGGGACGCTGGGGAGCTGTTTTTT. Its protein product is CASSLDRDAGELFF.

The rearrangement links TRBV12-3 or TRBV12-4 to TRBJ1-5, with 9 bases matching TRBD1. This CDR3 comprises 16 residues. V dropped 5 bases and J dropped 1; count of bases not matched to a gene: 6. This chain's CDR3 is CASSIIQGASNQPQHF. The CDR3 region has the DNA TGTGCCAGCAGTATAATACAGGGGGCGAGCAATCAGCCCCAGCATTTT.